The 23 T cell receptor beta chains below all came from one sample that was sequenced in a study of blood T cells in healthy people across ages. The authors ran a second PCR of about 7 to 12 cycles using a sample-barcoded 5' primer and a J-beta primer mix. Each CDR3 protein gets one entry after TCRdb re-called the 5' RACE reads with MiXCR. The sample holds about 1 million distinct CDR3 sequences, 20% to 25% seen once. These data were also reused for a study on T cells of mothers and their children.

Sequenced sample: blood. These receptors were obtained from a girl aged 2-15 years in good health.

This clonotype showed up just a few times. The CDR3 DNA is TGTGCCAGCAGCTTAGAAGGGGGGAACTATGGCTACACCTTC. Translating it yields CASSLEGGNYGYTF. V and J are TRBV11-2 and TRBJ1-2, with D possibly being TRBD1 (6 bases). Trimming pared 0 bases from V and 2 bases from J, leaving 7 bases between. Looked up from germline, CDR1 is SGHAT and CDR2 is FQNNGV. The CDR3 sequence is 14 residues long.

The chain links TRBV7-8 to TRBJ2-1; D is undetermined. The last part of the DNA fits TRBJ2-5 better; the J call may be wrong. Looked up from germline, CDR1 is SGHVS and CDR2 is FQNEAQ. The CDR3 has 13 amino acids. This chain's CDR3 is CASSWSYAETQYF. DNA of the CDR3: TGTGCCAGCAGCTGGAGCTATGCGGAGACCCAGTACTTC.

The chain recombines TRBV9 with TRBJ2-1; no reliable D call. The length of the CDR3 is 17 residues. V lost 0 bases to trimming and J lost 0 bases, with 13 bases between them. Germline V gene sequence: CDR1 SGDLS, CDR2 YYNGEE. CDR3 region: CASSVVPRGSSYNEQFF. CDR3 sequence (DNA): TGTGCCAGCAGCGTAGTGCCCCGTGGAAGCTCCTACAATGAGCAGTTCTTC.

Notes on this clonotype: This CDR3 is missing its conserved last phenylalanine or tryptophan, likely due to a read error. The DNA is omitted, as the CDR3 cannot be located on it reliably, and the CDR3 follows TCRdb's listing. V and J are TRBV7-8 and TRBJ2-5; the DNA was not compared with TRBD2, the D call given in the table. Including both end residues, the CDR3 is 14 amino acids long. Germline assignment: CDR1 SGHVS and CDR2 FQNEAQ. The CDR3 loop reads CASSLANRGGQAQV.

This clonotype showed up just a few times. The chain joins TRBV20-1 to TRBJ2-1; 12 positions match TRBD2. Germline CDR1 is DFQATT and CDR2 is SNEGSKA (reference sequence). The V and J ends lost 5 bases and 9 bases, in that order; junction bases with no gene match: 8. The CDR3 consists of 14 residues. CDR3 amino acids: CSAWTSGMRVEQFF. CDR3 nucleotide sequence: TGCAGTGCTTGGACTAGCGGGATGAGGGTTGAGCAGTTCTTC.

The chain combines TRBV3-1 with TRBJ2-3; weak D call: TRBD2 (6 bases). Germline loops: CDR1 LGHDT, CDR2 YNNKEL (reference sequence). This CDR3 contains 14 residues. V was clipped by 0 bases and J by 10 bases, with 14 bases between them. The CDR3 reads CASSQEGLPRAQYF. The DNA of the CDR3 is TGTGCCAGCAGCCAAGAAGGACTACCTCGTGCGCAGTATTTT.

The chain employs TRBV29-1 and TRBJ2-2; TRBD1 or TRBD2 may be the D gene (5 bases each). CDR1 SQVTM and CDR2 ANQGSEA come from the germline V gene. This CDR3 contains 14 residues. V was trimmed by 3 bases and J by 3 bases, leaving 11 bases between them. The CDR3 spells CSVDGGLYTGELFF. CDR3 DNA sequence: TGCAGCGTTGATGGGGGTCTGTACACCGGGGAGCTGTTTTTT.

V usage is TRBV20-1 and J usage is TRBJ1-1; no reliable D call. Trimming shortened V by 4 bases and J by 0 bases, and 21 bases separated the two germline ends. Germline values: CDR1 DFQATT, CDR2 SNEGSKA (reference sequence). The CDR3 sequence is 17 residues long. CDR3 amino acids: CSATIPLTWEMNTEAFF. The CDR3 coding sequence is TGCAGTGCTACTATTCCCCTGACCTGGGAGATGAACACTGAAGCTTTCTTT.

The sample holds many counts of this clonotype. V gene TRBV4-3 combines with J gene TRBJ2-5, with TRBD1 as a possible D gene (8 bases). The CDR3 is 18 residues long. Germline CDR1 and CDR2: LGHNA and YSLEER. V shed 0 bases and J shed 4 bases, with 21 bases lying between them. Here the CDR3 reads CASSQELITGGRVETQYF. DNA for the CDR3: TGCGCCAGCAGCCAAGAGTTGATCACAGGGGGGAGGGTAGAGACCCAGTACTTC.

The V gene is TRBV7-2, the J gene TRBJ1-2; D is perhaps TRBD1 (6 bases). Germline loops: CDR1 SGHTA, CDR2 FQGNSA. The ends were cut back, 3 bases at V and 8 bases at J, with 16 bases in the middle. The CDR3 sequence is 14 residues long. As DNA, the CDR3 is TGTGCCAGCAGCTTTTGGGCAGGGGAAGAAGGCTACACCTTC. It is translated as CASSFWAGEEGYTF.

This clonotype was seen repeatedly, ten times or more. J is TRBJ2-5 and V is TRBV14, with D tentatively TRBD2 (5 bases). The J call is in doubt because the DNA end fits TRBJ2-7 better. CDR1 and CDR2 (germline): SGHDN, FVKESK. This CDR3 region has 13 residues. As DNA, the CDR3 is TGTGCCAGCAGCAACGGACTCAGCTACGAGCAGTACTTC. Protein product: CASSNGLSYEQYF.

The rearrangement joins TRBV10-3 to TRBJ2-4, with 9 bases identical to TRBD1. Germline V gives CDR1 ENHRY, CDR2 SYGVKD. Trimming removed 6 bases from V and 0 bases from J; junction bases left unmatched: 12. CDR3 size: 18 residues. This CDR3 is CAISPTGGGSVAKNIQYF. The CDR3 bases are TGTGCCATCAGCCCGACAGGGGGAGGGTCGGTAGCCAAAAACATTCAGTACTTC.

A word on this clonotype: A read error is likely, as this CDR3 ends without the conserved phenylalanine or tryptophan. This chain links TRBV29-1 with TRBJ1-1; no clear D. This CDR3 spans 15 amino acids. Germline CDR1 is SQVTM and CDR2 is ANQGSEA. Trimming removed 3 bases from V and 0 bases from J, with 14 bases in between. The CDR3 reads CSVERGLVMNTEAFL. CDR3 bases: TGCAGCGTTGAGAGAGGGCTGGTCATGAACACTGAAGCTTTCCTT.

This chain joins TRBV28 and TRBJ1-5; D is undetermined. V gave up 8 bases and J gave up 0 bases, with 17 bases separating them. Germline assignment: CDR1 MDHEN and CDR2 SYDVKM. The CDR3 is made up of 16 amino acids. CDR3 DNA sequence: TGTGCCAGCGGATTTGATGAAGCACTTAGCAATCAGCCCCAGCATTTT. It specifies CASGFDEALSNQPQHF.

This clonotype came up a few times. The V call is TRBV7-9, the J call TRBJ1-2, with 8 bases matching TRBD1. CDR3 length equals 15 residues. V lost 4 bases to trimming and J lost 5 bases; unmatched junction nucleotides: 9. CDR1 is SEHNR, CDR2 FQNEAQ, per germline (reference sequence). The CDR3 spells CASSSDRVYIYGYTF. The CDR3 nucleotides read TGTGCCAGCAGCTCGGACAGGGTGTATATTTATGGCTACACCTTC.

The chain links TRBV20-1 to TRBJ2-3, with 7 bases matching TRBD2. The V gene's germline CDR1 is DFQATT and CDR2 SNEGSKA (reference sequence). J was trimmed by 6 bases and V by 4 bases; bases with no gene match: 10. This CDR3 has 14 residues. CDR3 amino acids: CSATRLAHRDTQYF. The CDR3 bases are TGCAGTGCTACCAGACTAGCTCATCGGGATACGCAGTATTTT.

The chain carries TRBV5-5 and TRBJ2-1, with D perhaps TRBD2 (6 bases). The J call may be wrong; the DNA end is better matched by TRBJ2-7. There are 15 residues in the CDR3. The germline V gene encodes CDR1 SGHKS and CDR2 YYEKEE (reference sequence). The CDR3 reads CASSLNGRLQGEQYF. The CDR3 bases are TGTGCCAGCAGCTTGAACGGGAGATTACAAGGGGAGCAGTACTTC.

This clonotype was counted only a few times. The chain joins TRBV25-1 to TRBJ2-7, with D uncertain. V was shortened by 6 bases and J by 6 bases, with 24 bases between the two germline ends. The CDR3 has 16 residues. The V gene's germline CDR1 is MGHDK and CDR2 SYGVNS. DNA for the CDR3: TGTGCCAGCAGCCCAACCCTTTCTCCCTCCGGGCGCGAGCAGTACTTC. This encodes CASSPTLSPSGREQYF.

A few counts support this clonotype. This chain connects TRBV20-1 to TRBJ2-1; 10 bases map to TRBD2. CDR3 length equals 15 residues. The germline V gene has CDR1 DFQATT and CDR2 SNEGSKA (reference sequence). Germline trimming cut 5 bases from V and 5 bases from J; bases unmatched to any gene: 9. The CDR3 region is CSAHPGLAPNNEQFF. CDR3 DNA sequence: TGCAGTGCTCACCCGGGACTAGCGCCGAACAATGAGCAGTTCTTC.

The V gene is TRBV7-9, the J gene TRBJ2-5; D is perhaps TRBD2 (6 bases). Germline V lookup: CDR1 SEHNR, CDR2 FQNEAQ (reference sequence). The CDR3 runs 16 residues. V gave up 5 bases and J gave up 4 bases, with 20 bases separating them. CDR3 nucleotides: TGTGCCAGCAGCCGAGCGGTCGGGAGTTTTCGAGAGACCCAGTACTTC. It specifies CASSRAVGSFRETQYF.

This chain joins TRBV3-1 and TRBJ2-2; no clear D. Germline CDR1 and CDR2: LGHDT and YNNKEL (reference sequence). The CDR3 sequence is 13 residues long. Trimming removed 2 bases at V and 8 bases at J, with 9 bases between. CDR3 sequence (DNA): TGTGCCAGCAGCCAACTAATATGGGGGGAGCTGTTTTTT. This sequence encodes CASSQLIWGELFF.

V and J are TRBV4-1 and TRBJ1-1, with D possibly TRBD1 on 6 matching bases. V dropped 4 bases and J dropped 0 bases, with 15 bases sitting between them. The CDR3 spans 16 residues. CDR1 and CDR2 (germline): MGHRA, YSYEKL. This chain's CDR3 is CASSPPGATMNTEAFF. DNA for the CDR3: TGCGCCAGCAGCCCTCCAGGGGCGACAATGAACACTGAAGCTTTCTTT.

The chain links TRBV7-9 to TRBJ2-7; perhaps TRBD1 as D (5 bases). Trimming pared 1 base from V and 12 bases from J, leaving 19 bases between. Germline lookup yields CDR1 SEHNR and CDR2 FQNEAQ (reference sequence). The CDR3 runs 14 residues. The CDR3 protein is CASSLGQGSRLWYF. The DNA for the CDR3 is TGTGCCAGCAGCTTAGGTCAGGGATCGAGGCTTTGGTACTTC.